A single T cell receptor beta chain is shown here with its context. Only in-frame clones appear in the TCRdb table, and some are missing; sequencing was by immunoSEQ multiplex PCR. Of tens of thousands of clones listed, about 87% are singletons. This record comes from a study of blood T cell repertoires in COVID-19. The V and J ends lost 2 bases and 7 bases, in that order; junction bases with no gene match: 3. Germline lookup yields CDR1 KGHDR and CDR2 SFDVKD. This CDR3 region has 14 residues. The source is a human donor with acute or convalescent COVID-19. The donor label of this sample is uncertain. V usage is TRBV24-1 and J usage is TRBJ2-1, with 8 bases identical to TRBD2. The sample comprised peripheral blood. Here the CDR3 DNA reads TGTGCCACCAGTGATTACGGGAGGGAAAATGAGCAGTTCTTC. Translated, it gives CATSDYGRENEQFF.